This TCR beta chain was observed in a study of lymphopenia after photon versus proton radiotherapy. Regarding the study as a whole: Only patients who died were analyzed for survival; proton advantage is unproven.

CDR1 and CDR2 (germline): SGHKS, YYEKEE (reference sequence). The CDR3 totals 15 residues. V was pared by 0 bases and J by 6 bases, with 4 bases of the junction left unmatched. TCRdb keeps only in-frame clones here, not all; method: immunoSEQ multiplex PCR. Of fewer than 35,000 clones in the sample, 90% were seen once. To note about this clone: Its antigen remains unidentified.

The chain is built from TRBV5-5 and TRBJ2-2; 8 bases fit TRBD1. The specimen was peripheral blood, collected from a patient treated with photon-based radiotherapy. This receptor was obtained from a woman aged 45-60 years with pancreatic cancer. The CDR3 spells CASSLGTGSAGELFF. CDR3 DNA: TGTGCCAGCAGCTTGGGGACAGGGAGCGCCGGGGAGCTGTTTTTT.